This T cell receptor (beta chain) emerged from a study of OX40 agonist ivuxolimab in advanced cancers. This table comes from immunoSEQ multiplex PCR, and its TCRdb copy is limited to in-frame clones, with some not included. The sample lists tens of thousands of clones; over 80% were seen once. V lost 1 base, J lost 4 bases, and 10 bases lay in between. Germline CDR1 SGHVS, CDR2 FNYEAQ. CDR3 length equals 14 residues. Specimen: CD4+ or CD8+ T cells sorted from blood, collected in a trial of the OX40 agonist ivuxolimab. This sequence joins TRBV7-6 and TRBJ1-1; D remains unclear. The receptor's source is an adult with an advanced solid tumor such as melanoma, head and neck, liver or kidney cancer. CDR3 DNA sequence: TGTGCCAGCAGCTTAGAAATAACTGGCACTGAAGCTTTCTTT. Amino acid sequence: CASSLEITGTEAFF.